This T cell receptor (beta chain) is drawn from a study of cytomegalovirus exposure and HLA in healthy donors. PCR used 60 Vbeta primers and 13 Jbeta primers. Only in-frame clones appear in the TCRdb table, and some are missing; sequencing was by immunoSEQ multiplex PCR. The profile shows around 140,000 clones, 82% of them singletons. General observations from the study: Within the data, a cluster of highly shared sequence variants was likely a sequencing artifact. A few CMV-associated chains were confirmed in vitro to be specific for CMV antigens.

This clone has only one observation. What it binds is not known. Germline CDR1 MNHNY, CDR2 SVGAGI (reference sequence). Trimming removed 0 bases at V and 5 bases at J, with 7 bases between. The CDR3 sequence is 13 residues long. The TCR was taken from a woman aged 50 to 60 in good health and CMV-seropositive. Sequencing used PBMCs. The rearrangement joins TRBV6-6 to TRBJ1-2; no definite D call. The CDR3, as DNA: TGTGCCAGCAGTTACTCTACTGAGTATGGCTACACCTTC. This translates into CASSYSTEYGYTF.